This T cell receptor beta chain was obtained from a study of shared clonotypes between healthy human individuals. For this clone: Its antigen remains unidentified.

General study results and limits: Against clonotypes common to all four donors, non-shared ones had lower generation probabilities.

This CDR3 has 15 residues. CDR1 is MDHEN and CDR2 is SYDVKM in the germline V gene. The trim removed 5 bases at V and 4 bases at J, leaving 6 bases unmatched. Selected positively for CCR7 and CD45RO-negative, naive CD8 cells excluded terminally differentiated effector memory CD45RA+ cells. The run depth of the assay was deep. Authors' data handling: For the immunoSEQ data, sequences were junction-only without quality scores, so filtering differed. Profiled with immunoSEQ multiplex PCR; TCRdb holds only in-frame clones, not every one. That table is the source of V, J and clone size, and D and trimming were worked out from the DNA. Counted here are hundreds of thousands of clones, about 96% occurring once; the ten biggest clones make up approximately 0.1%.

Input material: naive CD8+ T cells sorted from blood. J is TRBJ1-3 and V is TRBV28, with 9 bases matching TRBD1. The clonotype was recovered from a woman in her 30s in good health. This CDR3 is CASSPGTGLGNTIYF. CDR3 nucleotides: TGTGCCAGCAGTCCCGGGACAGGGCTGGGAAACACCATATATTTT.